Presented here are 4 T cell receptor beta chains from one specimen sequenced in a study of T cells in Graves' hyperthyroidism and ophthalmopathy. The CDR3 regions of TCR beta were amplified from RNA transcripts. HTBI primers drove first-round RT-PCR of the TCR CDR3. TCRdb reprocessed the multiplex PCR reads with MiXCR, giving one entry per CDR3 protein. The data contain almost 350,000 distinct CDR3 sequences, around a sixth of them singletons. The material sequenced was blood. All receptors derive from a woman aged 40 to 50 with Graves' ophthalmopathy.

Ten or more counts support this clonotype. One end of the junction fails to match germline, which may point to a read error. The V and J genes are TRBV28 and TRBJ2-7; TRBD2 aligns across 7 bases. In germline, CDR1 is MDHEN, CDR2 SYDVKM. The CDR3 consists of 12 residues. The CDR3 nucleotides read TGTGCCAGCAGCCACACGTCTAGCGGAACTCACTTC. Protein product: CASSHTSSGTHF.

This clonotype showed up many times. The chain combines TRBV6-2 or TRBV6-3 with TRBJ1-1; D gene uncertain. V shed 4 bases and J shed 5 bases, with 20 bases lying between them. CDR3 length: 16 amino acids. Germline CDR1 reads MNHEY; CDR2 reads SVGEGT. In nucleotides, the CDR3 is TGTGCCAGCAGTTGGAGGTTTCGGGGAGGGAGGACTGAAGCTTTCTTT. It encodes CASSWRFRGGRTEAFF.

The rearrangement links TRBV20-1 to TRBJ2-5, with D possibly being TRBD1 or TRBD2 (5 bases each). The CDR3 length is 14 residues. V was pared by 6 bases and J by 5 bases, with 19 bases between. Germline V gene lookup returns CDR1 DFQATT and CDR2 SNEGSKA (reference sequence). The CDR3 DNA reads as TGCAGTGCCACTCACGGGGTGGGGGATGAGACCCAGTACTTC. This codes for CSATHGVGDETQYF.

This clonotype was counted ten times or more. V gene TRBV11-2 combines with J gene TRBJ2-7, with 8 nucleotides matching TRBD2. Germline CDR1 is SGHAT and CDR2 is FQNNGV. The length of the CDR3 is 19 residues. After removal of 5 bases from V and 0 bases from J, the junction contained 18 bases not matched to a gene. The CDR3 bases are TGTGCCAGCAGCCCGCGAGGCCCCGGGAGGGCCTTTTTCTCCTACGAGCAGTACTTC. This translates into CASSPRGPGRAFFSYEQYF.